This T cell receptor beta chain was observed in a study of OX40 agonist ivuxolimab in advanced cancers. Study in general: Each dose-escalation patient presented with hepatocellular carcinoma, melanoma, renal cell or head and neck cancer. Findings of the study overall: At 0.1 to 3.0 mg/kg and by week 6, clonal expansion occurred in CD4+ and CD8+ blood T cells. The study found that CD8+ T cells averaged more expanded clones than CD4+.

In regard to this clone: What it binds is unknown.

TCRdb keeps only in-frame clones here, not all; method: immunoSEQ multiplex PCR. The data hold about 54,000 clones, with 80% observed a single time. The junction had 3 bases not matched to a gene; V was cut back by 5 bases and J by 2 bases. There are 15 residues in the CDR3. The germline gives CDR1 MNHNY, CDR2 SVGAGI (reference sequence). The rearrangement joins TRBV6-6 to TRBJ2-7, with 13 bases fitting TRBD2. The sequencing here drew on CD4+ or CD8+ T cells sorted from blood, taken in a trial of the OX40 agonist ivuxolimab. This TCR was sampled from an adult with an advanced solid tumor such as melanoma, head and neck, liver or kidney cancer. The CDR3 here is CASSLTSGRAYEQYF. CDR3 nucleotides: TGTGCCAGCAGTCTAACTAGCGGGAGGGCCTACGAGCAGTACTTC.